This TCR beta chain appears in the sequencing data of a study of T cells in Graves' hyperthyroidism and ophthalmopathy. Study in general: Before treatment of any kind, peripheral blood was taken at initial diagnosis.

Study-level results: Expanded thyroid clonotypes (above 0.001) were mostly also found in blood.

Researchers took RNA transcripts and amplified the TCR beta CDR3 regions from them. The TCR CDR3 was amplified in a first-round RT-PCR using the HTBI primer set. TCRdb redid the calling of the multiplex PCR reads with MiXCR, one entry per CDR3 protein. The sample includes fewer than 700,000 distinct CDR3 sequences, roughly 17% of them seen just once. This clonotype came up many times. What it binds is not known. The CDR3 covers 14 residues. The V gene's germline CDR1 is MNHNS and CDR2 SASEGT. Between the trimmed V and J ends, which lost 5 bases and 4 bases, there was a span of 12 bases. Graves' hyperthyroidism showing no ophthalmopathy progression within 18 months was considered stable. Exclusion of patients followed from uncontrolled infection, other autoimmune disease, pregnancy or lactation.

This clonotype was obtained from a woman aged 25 to 39 with Graves' hyperthyroidism. Sequencing used blood. The chain combines TRBV6-1 with TRBJ1-5; D is unresolved. The CDR3 region is CASSQDGGNQPQHF. Written as DNA, the CDR3 is TGTGCCAGCAGTCAGGACGGTGGGAATCAGCCCCAGCATTTT.